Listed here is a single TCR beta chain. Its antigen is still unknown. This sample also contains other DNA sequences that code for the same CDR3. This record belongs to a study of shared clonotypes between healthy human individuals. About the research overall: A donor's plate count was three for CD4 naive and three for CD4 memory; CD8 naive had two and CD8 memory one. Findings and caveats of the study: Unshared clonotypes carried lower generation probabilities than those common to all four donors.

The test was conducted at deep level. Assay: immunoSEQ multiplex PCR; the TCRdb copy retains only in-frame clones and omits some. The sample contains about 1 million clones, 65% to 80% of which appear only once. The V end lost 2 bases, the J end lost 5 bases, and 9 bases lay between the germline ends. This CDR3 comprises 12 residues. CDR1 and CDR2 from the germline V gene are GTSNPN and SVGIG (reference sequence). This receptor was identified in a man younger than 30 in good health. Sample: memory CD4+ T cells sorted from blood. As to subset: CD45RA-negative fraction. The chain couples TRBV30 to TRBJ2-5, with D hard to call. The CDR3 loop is CAWSRQQETQYF. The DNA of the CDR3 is TGTGCCTGGAGTAGGCAACAGGAGACCCAGTACTTC.